This TCR beta chain originates from a study of CD8 T cells in Susac syndrome. Across the whole study: Clinical remission applied to under ten sequenced Susac syndrome patients, and six had active disease.

Study-wide results and limits: Susac-specific public clones were found in total CD8+ and CD8+ TEMRA repertoires, numbering fewer than 20 and five, respectively.

About this clonotype: Antigen: not known.

Random-hexamer reverse transcription was applied to about 0.5 to 1 ug RNA. Coverage of TCR beta CDR3 amplification by immunoSEQ multiplex PCR extended to 54 Vbeta and 13 Jbeta. TCRdb called the immunoSEQ multiplex PCR reads again in MiXCR, with one record for every CDR3 protein. Of about 100,000 distinct CDR3 sequences listed, 95% are singletons. The J segment lost 8 bases and the V segment lost 7 bases, leaving 7 bases of the junction unmatched. Germline lookup yields CDR1 SQVTM and CDR2 ANQGSEA. This CDR3 is built from 12 residues. Input material: CD8+ T cells from PBMCs. This TCR derives from a human donor with Susac syndrome. The chain employs TRBV29-1 and TRBJ2-2; 7 bases agree with TRBD1. CDR3 protein: CSALTGSGELFF. CDR3 DNA sequence: TGCAGCGCCTTGACAGGGAGTGGGGAGCTGTTTTTT.